The clone carrying this TCR beta chain has just a few counts. What it binds is not known. This specimen belongs to a study of beta chain features in type 1 diabetes. The study, taken as a whole, reports: Amplification by PCR could prefer shorter templates, with the same effect in patients and controls. Patients with Type 1 diabetes showed moderately but significantly shorter TCRB CDR3s in all four CD4+ subsets.

Of the isolated RNA, all was reverse transcribed, and so the sequenced material was expressed TCRB transcripts. Libraries were prepared by immunoSEQ multiplex PCR; TCRdb keeps only in-frame clonotypes and omits some of them. The sample lists 350,000 to 450,000 clones, over 13% occurring once. Germline-derived CDR1 and CDR2 are SGHRS and YFSETQ. V shed 1 base and J 5 bases; nucleotides not matched to a gene: 10. This CDR3 is built from 17 residues. The clonotype comes from a woman aged 18-30 years in good health. The source material was naive CD4+ T cells from blood. This chain uses TRBV5-1 with TRBJ2-1; the match to TRBD2 covers 9 bases. CDR3 DNA: TGCGCCAGCAGCTTGAGCCCTAGCGGGGAATTACACAATGAGCAGTTCTTC. It is translated as CASSLSPSGELHNEQFF.